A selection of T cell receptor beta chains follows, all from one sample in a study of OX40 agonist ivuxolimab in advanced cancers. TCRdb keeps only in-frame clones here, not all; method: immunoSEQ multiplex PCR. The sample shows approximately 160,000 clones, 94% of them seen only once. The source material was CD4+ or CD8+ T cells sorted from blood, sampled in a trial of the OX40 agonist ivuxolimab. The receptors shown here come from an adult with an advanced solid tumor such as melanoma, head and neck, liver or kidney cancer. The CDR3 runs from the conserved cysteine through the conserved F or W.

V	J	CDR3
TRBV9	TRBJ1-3	CASSVSGVSGNTIYF
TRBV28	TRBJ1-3	CASNRGENTIYF
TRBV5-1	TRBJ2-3	CASSRFGTGFTDTQYF
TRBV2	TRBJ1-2	CASTRRASLGYGYTF
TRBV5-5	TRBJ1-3	CASSLVGSSGNTIYF
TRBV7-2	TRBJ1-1	CASSLGPWNTEAFF
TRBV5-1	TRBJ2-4	CASSLGGGVGIQYF
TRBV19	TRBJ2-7	CASSRTILRPGTDEQYF
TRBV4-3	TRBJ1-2	CASSPEPRANGYTF
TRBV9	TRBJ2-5	CASSLRNPGQGAETQYF
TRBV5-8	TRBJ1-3	CARLNRDSGNTIYF
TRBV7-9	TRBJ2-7	CASSSGTASLSYEQYF
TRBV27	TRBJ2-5	CASRPPGLALETQYF
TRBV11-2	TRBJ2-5	CASSARTQTSGAQETQYF
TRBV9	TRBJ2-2	CASTPDVQGWTGELFF
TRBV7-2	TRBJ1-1	CASSPEGPWAFF
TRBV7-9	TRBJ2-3	CASSPTGGGTDTQYF
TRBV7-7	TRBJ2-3	CASSLGTGRTDTQYF
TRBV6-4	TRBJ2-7	CASSDGTGVYEQYF
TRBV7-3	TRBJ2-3	CASSSGQGALTQYF
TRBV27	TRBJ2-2	CASSLSAGGGRIVLTGELFF
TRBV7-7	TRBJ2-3	CASSPDRGSTDTQYF
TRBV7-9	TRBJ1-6	CASTQNAYNSPLHF
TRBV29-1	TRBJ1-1	CSVGPGNTEAFF
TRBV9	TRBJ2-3	CASRESGTSTDTQYF
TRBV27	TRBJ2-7	CASTPARGLAYEQYF
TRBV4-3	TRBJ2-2	CASSQGSAANTGELFF
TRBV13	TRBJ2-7	CASSLGLAWESSYEQYF
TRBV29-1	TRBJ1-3	CSVEDPPGQGAGNTIYF
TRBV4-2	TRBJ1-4	CASSQEPGGGTNEKLFF
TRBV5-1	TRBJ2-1	CASSLGQQNEQFF
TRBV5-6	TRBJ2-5	CASSLTSGGIQETQYF
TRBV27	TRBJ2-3	CASSFSPDSTDTQYF
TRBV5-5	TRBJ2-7	CASSLGQRPYEQYF
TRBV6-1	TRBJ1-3	CASRDRSGNTIYF
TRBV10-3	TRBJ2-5	CAISDPVAQETQYF
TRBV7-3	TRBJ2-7	CASSPGLSYEQYF
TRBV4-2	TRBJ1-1	CASSHRENTEAFF
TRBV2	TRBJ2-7	CASLRQGTYEQYF
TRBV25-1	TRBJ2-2	CASGRRGNTGELFF
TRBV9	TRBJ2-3	CASSVVSVADTQYF
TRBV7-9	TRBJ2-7	CASSLRNPTSYEQYF
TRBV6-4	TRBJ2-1	CASSDSKGFYVNEQFF
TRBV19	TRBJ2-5	CASTPRGTGEETQYF
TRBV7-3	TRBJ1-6	CASSLIPAHPLHF
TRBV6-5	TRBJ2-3	CASSRVRTDTQYF
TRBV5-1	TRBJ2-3	CASSFGGPRTDTQYF
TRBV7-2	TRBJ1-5	CASSLIQGDQPQHF
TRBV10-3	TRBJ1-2	CATGAATGHGYTF
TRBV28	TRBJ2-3	CASSPSTDTQYF